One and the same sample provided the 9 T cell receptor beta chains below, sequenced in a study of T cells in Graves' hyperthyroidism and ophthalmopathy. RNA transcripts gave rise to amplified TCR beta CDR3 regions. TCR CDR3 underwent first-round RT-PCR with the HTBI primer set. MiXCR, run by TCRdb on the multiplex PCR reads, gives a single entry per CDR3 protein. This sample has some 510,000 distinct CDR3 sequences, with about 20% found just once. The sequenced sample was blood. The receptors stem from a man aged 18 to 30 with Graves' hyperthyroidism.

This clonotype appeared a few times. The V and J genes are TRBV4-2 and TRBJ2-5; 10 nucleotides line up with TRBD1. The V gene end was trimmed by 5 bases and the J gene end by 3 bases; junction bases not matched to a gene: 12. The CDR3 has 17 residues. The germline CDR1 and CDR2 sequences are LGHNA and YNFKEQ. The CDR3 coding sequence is TGTGCCAGCAGCTCCAGGGCCTCGGGACAGGGGAAAGAGACCCAGTACTTC. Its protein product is CASSSRASGQGKETQYF.

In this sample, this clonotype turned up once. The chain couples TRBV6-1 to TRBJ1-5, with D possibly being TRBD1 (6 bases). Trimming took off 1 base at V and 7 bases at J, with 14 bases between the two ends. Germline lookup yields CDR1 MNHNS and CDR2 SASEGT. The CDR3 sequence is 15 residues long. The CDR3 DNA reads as TGTGCCAGCAGTGAAGGGGTTCAGAGGGGGCAGCCCCAGCATTTT. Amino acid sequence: CASSEGVQRGQPQHF.

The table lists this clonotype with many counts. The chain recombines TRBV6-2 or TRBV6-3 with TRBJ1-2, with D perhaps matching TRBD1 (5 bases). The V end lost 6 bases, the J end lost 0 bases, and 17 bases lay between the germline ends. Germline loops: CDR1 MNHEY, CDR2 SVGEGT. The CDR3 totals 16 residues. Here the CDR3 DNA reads TGTGCCAGCAGCTCAGACCGGACACCTACTAACTATGGCTACACCTTC. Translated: CASSSDRTPTNYGYTF.

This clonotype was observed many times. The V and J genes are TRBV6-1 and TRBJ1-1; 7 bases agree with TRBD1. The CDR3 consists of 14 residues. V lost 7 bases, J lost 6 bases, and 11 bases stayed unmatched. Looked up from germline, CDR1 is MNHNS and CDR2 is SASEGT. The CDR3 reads CASTATGLIPEAFF. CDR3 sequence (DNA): TGTGCCAGCACAGCGACAGGGCTAATTCCTGAAGCTTTCTTT.

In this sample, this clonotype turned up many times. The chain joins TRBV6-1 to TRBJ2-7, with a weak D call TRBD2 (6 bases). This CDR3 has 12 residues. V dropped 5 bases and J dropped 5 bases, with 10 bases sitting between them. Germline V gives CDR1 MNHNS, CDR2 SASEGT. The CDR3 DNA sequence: TGTGCCAGCAGTCGGGAGCCCCACGAGCAGTACTTC. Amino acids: CASSREPHEQYF.

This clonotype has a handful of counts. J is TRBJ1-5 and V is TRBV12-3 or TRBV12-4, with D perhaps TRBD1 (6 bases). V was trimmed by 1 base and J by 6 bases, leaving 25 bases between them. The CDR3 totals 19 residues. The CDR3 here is CASSLEGQFGGFDGQPQHF. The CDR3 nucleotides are TGTGCCAGCAGTTTAGAGGGACAATTTGGAGGTTTCGATGGTCAGCCCCAGCATTTT.

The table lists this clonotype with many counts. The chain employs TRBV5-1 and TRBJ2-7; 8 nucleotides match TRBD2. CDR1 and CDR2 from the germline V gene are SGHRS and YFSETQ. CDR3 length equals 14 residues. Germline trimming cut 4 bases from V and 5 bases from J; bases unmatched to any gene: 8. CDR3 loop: CASSPGGLVNEQYF. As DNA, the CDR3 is TGCGCCAGCAGCCCGGGGGGACTAGTGAACGAGCAGTACTTC.

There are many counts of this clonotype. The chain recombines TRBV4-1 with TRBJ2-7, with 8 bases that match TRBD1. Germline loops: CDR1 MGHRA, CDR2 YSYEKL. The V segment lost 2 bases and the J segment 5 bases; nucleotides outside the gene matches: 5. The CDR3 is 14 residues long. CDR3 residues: CASSQYRGMDEQYF. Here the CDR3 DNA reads TGCGCCAGCAGCCAATACAGGGGGATGGACGAGCAGTACTTC.

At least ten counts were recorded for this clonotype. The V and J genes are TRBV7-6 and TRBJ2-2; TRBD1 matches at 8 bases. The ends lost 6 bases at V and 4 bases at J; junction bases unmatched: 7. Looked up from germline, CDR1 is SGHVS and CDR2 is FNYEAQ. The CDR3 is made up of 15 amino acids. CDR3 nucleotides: TGTGCCAGCAGGGCGTGGACAGGGCTCACCGGGGAGCTGTTTTTT. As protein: CASRAWTGLTGELFF.